The clone carrying this T cell receptor (beta chain) was counted only a few times. No antigen is known for it. The junction had 8 bases not matched to a gene; V was cut back by 5 bases and J by 8 bases. The CDR3 covers 14 residues. From germline, CDR1 is SGHTA and CDR2 FQGNSA. The sample is drawn from a study of T-cell reconstitution after alpha-beta-depleted transplantation in children. Findings and caveats of the study: Diversity of TCRbeta at day 60 was high in some patients, arising from surviving recipient T cells and thymic progenitors. The origin of alpha-beta T cells about two months after transplant was reportedly several hundred expanded graft clones. Newly produced T cells mostly provided counts and TCRbeta diversity after one year, as hyperexpanded clones declined.

This sample's TCRbeta library carried unique molecular identifier barcodes. One entry per CDR3 protein, called by TCRdb with MiXCR from the PCR reads. The data show just under 350,000 distinct CDR3 sequences, around 16% seen once. The input for sequencing was PBMCs, mostly from graft donor cells, taken 360 days after TCRalphabeta/CD19-depleted stem cell transplant. The TCR was taken from a male patient aged 2-15 years who had a stem cell transplant for acute lymphoblastic leukemia, so the T cells may come from the graft donor. V gene TRBV7-2 combines with J gene TRBJ1-4, with 7 positions matching TRBD1. As DNA, the CDR3 is TGTGCCAGCAGCCAAGGGGGCGCGGTGGAAAAACTGTTTTTT. This translates into CASSQGGAVEKLFF.